The 17 T cell receptor beta chains reported below all come from one sample, sequenced in a study of shared clonotypes between healthy human individuals. Data came from immunoSEQ multiplex PCR; TCRdb stores just in-frame clones and leaves some out. Seen here are 950,000 to 1,200,000 clones, roughly 80% observed once, and the top ten hold almost 0.9%. What was sequenced was memory CD4+ T cells from PBMCs. The subset is: CD45RA-negative fraction. All receptors derive from a man between 18 and 35 years old in good health. Some clones in this sample may be carry-over from other donors' samples.

The chain uses TRBV20-1 and TRBJ1-2; D may be TRBD1 (5 bases). Germline CDR1 DFQATT, CDR2 SNEGSKA (reference sequence). The CDR3 totals 11 residues. V was pared by 7 bases and J by 3 bases, with 9 bases between. The CDR3 region has the DNA TGCAGTGGCAGGGATGACTATGGCTACACCTTC. The encoded protein is CSGRDDYGYTF.

The chain carries TRBV30 and TRBJ1-4; the D gene is possibly TRBD1 (5 bases). This CDR3 region has 15 residues. From germline, CDR1 is GTSNPN and CDR2 SVGIG (reference sequence). The V end lost 3 bases, the J end lost 7 bases, and 18 bases lay between the germline ends. CDR3 DNA sequence: TGTGCCTGGAGATCCAACTCAGGGAGTTCTGAAAAACTGTTTTTT. It yields the protein CAWRSNSGSSEKLFF.

This chain uses TRBV20-1 with TRBJ2-7; D is unresolved. V lost 5 bases and J lost 3, with 8 bases in between. Looked up from germline, CDR1 is DFQATT and CDR2 is SNEGSKA (reference sequence). This CDR3 is built from 11 residues. This CDR3 is CSARSVYEQYF. The CDR3 DNA is TGCAGTGCTCGTTCGGTCTACGAGCAGTACTTC.

The CDR3 loop reads CASSLDGGGDNEQFF. DNA for the CDR3: TGTGCCAGCAGCTTAGACGGAGGAGGGGACAATGAGCAGTTCTTC. The chain carries TRBV7-2 and TRBJ2-1; D might be TRBD2 (6 bases). From germline, CDR1 is SGHTA and CDR2 FQGNSA. The CDR3 is made up of 15 amino acids. V was cut by 1 base and J by 5 bases, with 12 bases left in between. Complete variable domain (other parts from reference TRBV7-2 and TRBJ2-1): GAGVSQSPSNKVTEKGKDVELRCDPISGHTALYWYRQSLGQGLEFLIYFQGNSAPDKSGLPSDRFSAERTGGSVSTLTIQRTQQEDSAVYLCASSLDGGGDNEQFFGPGTRLTVL.

This chain connects TRBV7-9 to TRBJ1-2; 10 nucleotides align to TRBD1. The junction had 3 bases not matched to a gene; V was cut back by 4 bases and J by 4 bases. This CDR3 contains 14 residues. CDR1 and CDR2 from the germline V gene are SEHNR and FQNEAQ (reference sequence). CDR3 protein: CASSSTGGLYGYTF. CDR3 nucleotides: TGTGCCAGCAGCTCGACAGGGGGCCTCTATGGCTACACCTTC.

The chain combines TRBV5-1 with TRBJ2-1; 12 bases map to TRBD2. Unmatched junction bases numbered 4, after V lost 2 bases and J lost 4 bases. CDR1 is SGHRS, CDR2 YFSETQ, per germline. CDR3 length: 16 amino acids. CDR3 sequence: CASSFPLAGGYNEQFF. CDR3 nucleotide sequence: TGCGCCAGCAGCTTCCCTCTAGCGGGAGGGTACAATGAGCAGTTCTTC. The whole variable domain, remainder taken from reference TRBV5-1 and TRBJ2-1, is KAGVTQTPRYLIKTRGQQVTLSCSPISGHRSVSWYQQTPGQGLQFLFEYFSETQRNKGNFPGRFSGRQFSNSRSEMNVSTLELGDSALYLCASSFPLAGGYNEQFFGPGTRLTVL.

This chain joins TRBV7-8 and TRBJ2-7; D ambiguous. The germline V gene has CDR1 SGHVS and CDR2 FQNEAQ. Trimming left V 2 bases short and J 12 bases short, with 23 bases between. The CDR3 consists of 15 residues. In DNA, the CDR3 is TGTGCCAGCAGCTTACGGGCCCTACAGAGTGCCCCTACGTACTTC. Residues: CASSLRALQSAPTYF.

With respect to this clone: In the same sample, other DNA sequences code for this CDR3. This chain joins TRBV7-9 and TRBJ1-2; D gene ambiguous. The V gene's germline CDR1 is SEHNR and CDR2 FQNEAQ (reference sequence). The V end was cut by 1 base, the J end by 4 bases, with 7 bases between. The CDR3 runs 13 residues. CDR3 residues: CASSLEGGYGYTF. Here the CDR3 DNA reads TGTGCCAGCAGCTTAGAAGGAGGCTATGGCTACACCTTC.

CDR3 coding DNA: TGTGCCAGCAGAGAACAGGGGGTAGAAGCTTTCTTT. This encodes CASREQGVEAFF. The J gene is TRBJ1-1, the V gene TRBV2; 8 nucleotides match TRBD1. CDR1 and CDR2 from the germline V gene are SNHLY and FYNNEI. The CDR3 length is 12 residues. Trimming cost V 6 bases and J 8 bases; bases outside gene matches: 5.

The chain links TRBV13 to TRBJ2-1; 15 bases agree with TRBD2. Germline values: CDR1 PRHDT, CDR2 FYEKMQ (reference sequence). V lost 5 bases to trimming and J lost 2 bases; unmatched junction nucleotides: 4. The length of the CDR3 is 17 residues. For the CDR3, the DNA is TGTGCCAGCAGCCCTCGGACTAGCGGGAGGGCCTACAATGAGCAGTTCTTC. It codes for CASSPRTSGRAYNEQFF.

The chain combines TRBV27 with TRBJ2-3; 7 bases line up with TRBD1. The CDR3 is 13 residues long. Looked up from germline, CDR1 is MNHEY and CDR2 is SMNVEV (reference sequence). V shed 5 bases and J 4 bases; nucleotides not matched to a gene: 3. CDR3 sequence: CASSPDRADTQYF. CDR3 DNA: TGTGCCAGCAGTCCTGACAGGGCAGATACGCAGTATTTT.

The chain has TRBV6-1 and TRBJ1-5, with D possibly TRBD1 on 6 matching bases. Germline V CDR1 and CDR2: MNHNS, SASEGT. The CDR3 contains 13 residues. Trimming removed 10 bases from V and 4 bases from J, with 14 bases in between. In nucleotides, the CDR3 is TGTGCCACCCTTAGGGGGTTAAATCAGCCCCAGCATTTT. Protein sequence: CATLRGLNQPQHF.

The chain recombines TRBV5-1 with TRBJ1-3, with TRBD1 matching over 7 bases. V trimming: 7 bases; J trimming: 0 bases; junction bases outside the gene matches: 10. Germline V CDR1 and CDR2: SGHRS, YFSETQ. The CDR3 extends over 16 amino acids. The CDR3 nucleotides are TGCGCCAGCCTCCCGGGACAGAGATACTCTGGAAACACCATATATTTT. Its protein is CASLPGQRYSGNTIYF.

The gene calls are TRBV6-6 and TRBJ2-7; 10 positions match TRBD2. J gave up 4 bases and V 0 bases, and 6 bases lay outside the gene matches. Germline CDR1 reads MNHNY; CDR2 reads SVGAGI (reference sequence). The CDR3 has 16 amino acids. The CDR3 DNA follows: TGTGCCAGCAGTTACTCCGGGAGCGGGAGGGATTACGAGCAGTACTTC. Amino acids: CASSYSGSGRDYEQYF.

As for this clone: The junction departs from the called germline gene at one end, perhaps through a read error. This chain links TRBV10-1 with TRBJ2-7; D remains ambiguous. Germline CDR1 is WNHNN and CDR2 is SYGVQD (reference sequence). The CDR3 has 9 amino acids. The CDR3 loop is CASSVRLRF. The CDR3 coding sequence is TGCGCCAGCAGTGTCAGGTTACGCTTC.

The J gene is TRBJ2-7, the V gene TRBV7-2; 8 nucleotides line up with TRBD1. V shed 3 bases and J 4 bases; nucleotides not matched to a gene: 8. The CDR3 runs to 15 residues. Looked up from germline, CDR1 is SGHTA and CDR2 is FQGNSA. CDR3 loop: CASSFWTGNQYEQYF. CDR3 in DNA: TGTGCCAGCAGCTTCTGGACAGGGAATCAATACGAGCAGTACTTC.

The chain carries TRBV5-4 and TRBJ2-1; perhaps TRBD2 as D (5 bases). With 0 bases removed from V and 10 bases from J, the gap between germline ends came to 14 bases. This CDR3 comprises 14 residues. Germline V gene lookup returns CDR1 SGHNT and CDR2 YYREEE (reference sequence). The CDR3 is CASSLDAGLAEQFF. The CDR3 DNA follows: TGTGCCAGCAGCTTGGATGCGGGTCTAGCCGAGCAGTTCTTC. The variable domain in full, with the rest retrieved from reference TRBV5-4 and TRBJ2-1, is ETGVTQSPTHLIKTRGQQVTLRCSSQSGHNTVSWYQQALGQGPQFIFQYYREEENGRGNFPPRFSGLQFPNYSSELNVNALELDDSALYLCASSLDAGLAEQFFGPGTRLTVL.